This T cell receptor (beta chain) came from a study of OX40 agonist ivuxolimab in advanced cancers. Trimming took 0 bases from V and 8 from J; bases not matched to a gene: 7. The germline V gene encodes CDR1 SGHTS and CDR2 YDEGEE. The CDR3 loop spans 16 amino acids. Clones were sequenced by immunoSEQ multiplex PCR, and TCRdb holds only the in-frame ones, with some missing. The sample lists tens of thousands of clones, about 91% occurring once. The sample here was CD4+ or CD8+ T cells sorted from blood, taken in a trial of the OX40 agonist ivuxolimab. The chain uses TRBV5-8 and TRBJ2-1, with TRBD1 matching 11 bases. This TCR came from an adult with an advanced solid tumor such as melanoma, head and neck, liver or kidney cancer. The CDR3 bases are TGTGCCAGCAGCTTGGCCGGACAGGGGGCTTTCGATGAGCAGTTCTTC. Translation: CASSLAGQGAFDEQFF.